This T cell receptor (beta chain) was recorded in a study of neoadjuvant anti-PD-1 for oral cavity cancer. Study as a whole: Nivolumab at 3 mg/kg was mostly given biweekly, three to four doses, pre-surgery. Study results and limitations: Higher pretreatment blood Treg/Th17 ratios correlated with higher pretreatment blood and lower post-treatment tumor TCRbeta clonality.

Produced via immunoSEQ multiplex PCR; TCRdb's table is partial and in-frame only. The profile covers about 14,000 clones, with around two thirds appearing a single time and 2% to 2.5% taken by the ten largest. This CDR3 has 13 amino acids. With 2 bases removed from V and 7 bases from J, the gap between germline ends came to 12 bases. Germline V lookup: CDR1 SGHRS, CDR2 YFSETQ. About this clone itself: The antigen is not known.

Blood cells were analyzed directly, without culture or expansion. The TCR sequence derives from a person aged 35 to 85 with oral cavity squamous cell carcinoma. The rearrangement joins TRBV5-1 to TRBJ1-1, with D unclear. This specimen consisted of PBMCs, obtained before nivolumab (anti-PD-1) treatment. CDR3 region: CASSFRRENEAFF. For the CDR3, the DNA is TGCGCCAGCAGCTTCCGGCGGGAGAATGAAGCTTTCTTT.